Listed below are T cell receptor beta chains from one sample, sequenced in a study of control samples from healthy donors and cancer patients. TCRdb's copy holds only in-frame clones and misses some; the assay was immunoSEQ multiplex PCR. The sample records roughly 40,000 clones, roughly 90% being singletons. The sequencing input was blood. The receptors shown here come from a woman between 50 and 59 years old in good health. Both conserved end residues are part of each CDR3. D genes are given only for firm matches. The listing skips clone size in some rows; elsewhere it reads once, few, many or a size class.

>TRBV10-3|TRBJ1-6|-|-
CAISDVARSSPLHF
TGTGCCATCAGTGATGTTGCGAGATCCTCACCCCTCCACTTT
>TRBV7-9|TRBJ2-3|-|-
CASSFGEGAQYF
TGTGCCAGCAGCTTCGGGGAGGGGGCGCAGTATTTT
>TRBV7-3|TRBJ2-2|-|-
CASSLGGWNTGELFF
TGTGCCAGCAGCTTGGGGGGATGGAACACCGGGGAGCTGTTTTTT
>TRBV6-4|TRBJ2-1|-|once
CASREHKGLSSYNEQFF
TGTGCCAGCAGGGAACACAAGGGTTTGAGCTCCTACAATGAGCAGTTCTTC
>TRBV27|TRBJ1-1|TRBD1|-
CASKRQGTTEAFF
TGTGCCAGCAAGCGACAGGGGACCACTGAAGCTTTCTTT
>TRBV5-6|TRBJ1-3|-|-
CASSLRQAGNTIYF
TGTGCCAGCAGCTTACGACAGGCTGGAAACACCATATATTTT
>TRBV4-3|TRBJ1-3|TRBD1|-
CASSQGGQNSGNTIYF
TGCGCCAGCAGCCAGGGGGGACAGAACTCTGGAAACACCATATATTTT
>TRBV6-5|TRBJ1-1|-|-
CASSYGAGGGEAFF
TGTGCCAGCAGTTACGGGGCCGGGGGTGGTGAAGCTTTCTTT
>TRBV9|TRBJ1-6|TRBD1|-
CASSPYRGSGSYNSPLHF
TGTGCCAGCAGCCCATACAGGGGGTCTGGGTCCTATAATTCACCCCTCCACTTT
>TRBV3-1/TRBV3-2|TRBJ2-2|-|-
CASAMRGAAGELFF
TGTGCCAGCGCTATGAGGGGGGCAGCCGGGGAGCTGTTTTTT
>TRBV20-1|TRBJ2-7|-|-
CSASSPAGYVIEQYF
TGCAGTGCTAGTTCCCCTGCAGGGTATGTAATCGAGCAGTACTTC
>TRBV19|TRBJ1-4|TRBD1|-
CASSLPGQVGEKLFF
TGTGCCAGTAGTCTCCCGGGACAGGTTGGTGAAAAACTGTTTTTT
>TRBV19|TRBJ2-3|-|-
CASRASAGVDTQYF
TGTGCCAGTAGGGCCTCGGCCGGGGTAGATACGCAGTATTTT
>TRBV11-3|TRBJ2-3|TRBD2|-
CASSLIPGGMVDTQYF
TGTGCCAGCAGCTTGATTCCGGGGGGAATGGTAGATACGCAGTATTTT
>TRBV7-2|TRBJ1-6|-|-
CASSSQGRLSPLHF
TGTGCCAGCAGCTCACAGGGAAGGTTGTCACCCCTCCACTTT
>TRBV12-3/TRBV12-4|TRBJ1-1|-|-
CASSARDLSEAFF
TGTGCCAGCAGTGCCAGGGACCTCTCTGAAGCTTTCTTT
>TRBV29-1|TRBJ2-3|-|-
CSGSPRGSLTDTQYF
TGCAGCGGGTCTCCCCGGGGGTCACTCACAGATACGCAGTATTTT
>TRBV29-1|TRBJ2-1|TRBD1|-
CSVGARTGANEQFF
TGCAGCGTTGGCGCGAGGACAGGGGCCAATGAGCAGTTCTTC
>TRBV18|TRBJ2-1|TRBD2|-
CASSPPGLPLKDEQFF
TGTGCCAGCTCACCCCCGGGACTACCCCTAAAGGATGAGCAGTTCTTC
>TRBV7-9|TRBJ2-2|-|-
CASSSQGGTGELFF
TGTGCCAGCAGCTCACAGGGCGGCACCGGGGAGCTGTTTTTT
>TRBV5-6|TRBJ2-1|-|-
CASRWRNEQFF
TGTGCCAGCAGGTGGAGGAATGAGCAGTTCTTC
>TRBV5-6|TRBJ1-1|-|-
CASSSKTSTELNTEAFF
TGTGCCAGCAGCTCGAAAACGTCGACGGAGTTAAACACTGAAGCTTTCTTT
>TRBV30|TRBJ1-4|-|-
CAWSAVLNEKLFF
TGTGCCTGGAGTGCCGTTCTTAATGAAAAACTGTTTTTT
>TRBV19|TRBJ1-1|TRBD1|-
CASRSGTGYGNTEAFF
TGTGCCAGTAGATCCGGGACAGGGTATGGGAACACTGAAGCTTTCTTT
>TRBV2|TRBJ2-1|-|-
CATRQGGNNEQFF
TGTGCCACCAGACAGGGAGGCAACAATGAGCAGTTCTTC
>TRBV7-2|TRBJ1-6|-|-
CASSTGGPTMVNNSPLHF
TGTGCCAGCAGCACGGGGGGACCGACGATGGTAAATAATTCACCCCTCCACTTT
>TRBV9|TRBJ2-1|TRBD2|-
CASSVTPGTSGGADYNEQFF
TGTGCCAGCAGCGTAACCCCCGGGACTAGCGGGGGGGCGGATTACAATGAGCAGTTCTTC
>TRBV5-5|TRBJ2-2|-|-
CASSSRWGPDTGELFF
TGTGCCAGCAGCTCACGTTGGGGACCGGACACCGGGGAGCTGTTTTTT
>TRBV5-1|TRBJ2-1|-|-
CASSLATSLRLDEQFF
TGCGCCAGCAGCTTGGCCACTAGCCTCCGTTTGGATGAGCAGTTCTTC
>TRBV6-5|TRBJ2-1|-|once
CASRPSQAHNEQFF
TGTGCCAGCAGACCCAGCCAGGCCCACAATGAGCAGTTCTTC
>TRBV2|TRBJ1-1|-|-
CASSEAFGNTEAFF
TGTGCCAGCAGTGAAGCTTTCGGGAACACTGAAGCTTTCTTT
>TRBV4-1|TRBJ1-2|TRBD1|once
CASSPMATGQNYGYTF
TGCGCCAGCAGCCCCATGGCCACGGGACAGAACTATGGCTACACCTTC